This T cell receptor beta chain was documented in a study of control samples from healthy donors and cancer patients (dated by TCRdb to about 2020). Regarding this clone: The specificity of this receptor is unknown. Base-call qualities are not available, and no considerably larger clone is one nucleotide away.

Libraries were made using the immunoSEQ multiplex PCR assay. Not all clones reach the TCRdb copy of this immuneACCESS table, which keeps in-frame sequences only. Checked studies attribute under half of the gap to unresolved V genes and leave the rest unexplained. Across this sample there are 55,000 to 90,000 clones, with 84% seen only once. The ten largest account for 25% to 30% of the sample. The source material was blood. The source of this sequence is a man in his fifties in good health.

In nucleotide form, the sequence is TGTGCCAGCAGCCCACGTGGGACTAGCGGGAGCCAAAGGAATGAGCAGTTCTTC. It encodes CASSPRGTSGSQRNEQFF. The rearranged segments are TRBV14 and TRBJ2-1, and TRBD2 aligns with 14 junction nucleotides. The CDR3 sequence holds 18 residues, the cysteine and phenylalanine included. Of the read, only the CDR3 DNA is kept; its 54 bases are in frame from base 1. Via the germline V gene, CDR1 is SGHDN and CDR2 FVKESK. At the junction V is shortened by 4 bases and J by 7 bases; bases outside the gene matches: 12. With the portions outside the CDR3 filled from the reference TRBV14 and TRBJ2-1 genes, the complete variable region becomes EAGVTQFPSHSVIEKGQTVTLRCDPISGHDNLYWYRRVMGKEIKFLLHFVKESKQDESGMPNNRFLAERTGGTYSTLKVQPAELEDSGVYFCASSPRGTSGSQRNEQFFGPGTRLTVL.